A single sample gave rise to the 7 T cell receptor beta chains below, sequenced in a study of T cells expressing NK-cell markers. TCRdb re-called the 5' RACE reads; every CDR3 protein appears as one record, without DNA. Its clone listing holds more than 250,000 distinct CDR3 sequences. Sequencing was done on a sample of blood T cells: a sorted CD56 or NKG2C T cell subset, CD4+ or CD8+ T cells, or bulk PBMC T cells (not recorded which). These receptors all come from a man between 18 and 35 years old in good health.

This chain joins TRBV4-1 and TRBJ1-1. The CDR3 is 14 amino acids. Germline CDR1 is MGHRA and CDR2 is YSYEKL. CDR3 loop: CASRRRTEFPGAFF.

J is TRBJ2-3 and V is TRBV6-4; TCRdb selects TRBD2, and the lack of DNA leaves this call unchecked. Germline CDR1 is MRHNA and CDR2 is SNTAGT. CDR3 length: 18 amino acids. The CDR3 spells CASSDYTLLAGSTDTQYF.

The chain uses TRBV6-5 and TRBJ1-1; TCRdb proposes TRBD1, but this gene call is untestable without DNA. From germline, CDR1 is MNHEY and CDR2 SVGAGI. The CDR3 is 17 residues long. This CDR3 is CASSYWVGVGMNTEAFF.

The chain carries TRBV20-1 and TRBJ2-1; TCRdb returns TRBD2, unconfirmable since there is no DNA. Germline V gene lookup returns CDR1 DFQATT and CDR2 SNEGSKA (reference sequence). CDR3 length: 16 amino acids. CDR3 amino acids: CSAAAIEAGEYGEQFF.

The V and J genes are TRBV5-5 and TRBJ1-1. CDR1 SGHKS and CDR2 YYEKEE come from the germline V gene (reference sequence). The CDR3 covers 11 residues. CDR3 residues: CASSGYTEAFF.

The V gene is TRBV5-5, the J gene TRBJ1-5. This CDR3 comprises 12 residues. Germline V lookup: CDR1 SGHKS, CDR2 YYEKEE (reference sequence). CDR3 loop: CASSSNNQPQHF.

The chain is built from TRBV10-2 and TRBJ2-4. Germline V gene lookup returns CDR1 WSHSY and CDR2 SAAADI. The CDR3 extends over 15 amino acids. CDR3 sequence: CASSESFRAKNIQYF.